This T cell receptor beta chain was observed in a study of early T cells in non-severe SARS-CoV-2 infection. For the study at large: The study sequenced bulk RNA from unsorted whole blood, with chains unpaired.

As part of library construction, unique molecular identifiers were attached to individual cDNA molecules. MiXCR was run by TCRdb on the 5' RACE reads, yielding one entry per CDR3 protein. This repertoire shows around 25,000 distinct CDR3 sequences, around 5.8% found once; its top ten account for less than 2.5%. This clonotype appeared many times. Its antigen is undetermined. The CDR3 runs 16 residues. The ends lost 6 bases at V and 1 base at J; junction bases unmatched: 3. The germline V gene has CDR1 MNHEY and CDR2 SMNVEV (reference sequence). Whole-study findings and limits: Reliance on VDJdb matching favored anti-spike CD8 responses; private and CD4 specificities were missed.

The TCR originated in an adult who was a healthcare worker with PCR-confirmed SARS-CoV-2 infection or an uninfected control (not recorded which). Material: whole blood. This chain connects TRBV27 to TRBJ2-2; 12 bases fit TRBD2. This CDR3 is CASRPTSGGNTGELFF. In DNA form, the CDR3 reads TGTGCCAGCAGGCCGACTAGCGGGGGGAACACCGGGGAGCTGTTTTTT.